This T cell receptor beta chain emerged from a study of technical replicates of blood from a handful of donors. Sequencing was performed with immunoSEQ multiplex PCR; in TCRdb, only in-frame clones are kept and a portion is missing. The sample has approximately 97,000 clones, approximately 96% seen once. Germline assignment: CDR1 SNHLY and CDR2 FYNNEI. The CDR3 loop spans 14 amino acids. V lost 4 bases and J lost 0; bases outside the gene matches: 0. The gene calls are TRBV2 and TRBJ2-1; 7 bases agree with TRBD2. Material for sequencing was T cells isolated from PBMCs. The receptor was derived from a human donor in good health. CDR3 bases: TGTGCCAGCAGTGGGACTAGCTCCTACAATGAGCAGTTCTTC. This codes for CASSGTSSYNEQFF.